Reported below is one T cell receptor (beta chain). It lacks a known antigen. Per-nucleotide qualities are absent, and no much larger clonotype sits a single base away. Between the V and J ends, shortened by 0 bases and 8 bases respectively, the junction contains 13 bases. From the germline V gene (reference sequence), CDR1 is DFQATT and CDR2 is SNEGSKA. The CDR3 sequence holds 14 residues, the cysteine and phenylalanine included. CDR3 DNA is the only sequence kept; it has 42 bases, read in frame from the first base. RNA was extracted using the RNeasy kit, and roughly 0.5 to 1 microgram was reverse transcribed with random hexamers. TCR beta CDR3 regions were amplified with the immunoSEQ multiplex PCR assay covering 54 Vbeta and 13 Jbeta segments. PCR amplification bias was corrected by using a synthetic template baseline for primer optimization and computational correction. As for how the authors treated the data: Reads were annotated to V, D and J genes per IMGT and analyzed with immunoSEQ Analyzer, keeping only productive sequences. Clonality was computed as one minus Shannon entropy normalized by log2 of the number of productive unique sequences. For each patient and control, public and private clones were evaluated within the 100 most prevalent clones. Clones were defined as Susac-specific when absent from the healthy and MS cohorts, from approximately 970 published viral clones and from other ImmuneACCESS disease sequences. The public sequencing data were trimmed at Q25 with fastp and processed into clonotypes with MiXCR by TCRdb, which kept only in-frame beta chains. Every CDR3 protein is listed once, alongside the most common genes and DNA of its rows. It is TCRdb's table, rather than the study itself, that gives the V and J calls and clone size. The sample data list approximately 130,000 distinct CDR3 sequences, and around 91% of these were observed just once. The biggest ten clones account for about 0.23% of the sample.

The data stem from a study of CD8 T cells in Susac syndrome (dated by TCRdb to the late 2010s). For the wider study: The study used repertoire sequencing to test whether antigen drove CD8+ T cell activation and differentiation in Susac syndrome. The clonality of the CD8+ T cell repertoire was compared across about a dozen healthy donors, roughly 14 Susac syndrome patients and about 16 multiple sclerosis patients.

Peripheral blood CD8+ and CD4+ T cells from healthy donors, Susac syndrome patients and multiple sclerosis patients were profiled by high-throughput TCR beta sequencing. Treatment-naive patients with stable or active relapsing-remitting disease fulfilling revised McDonald criteria were used as multiple sclerosis controls. Bulk CD8+ and CD4+ T cells were purified by magnetic negative isolation, whereas CD8+ TEMRA cells were enriched by FACS. Blood was collected in EDTA tubes and processed within 24 hours, with PBMCs isolated through density gradient centrifugation. PBMCs intended for TCR sequencing were frozen in liquid nitrogen and were later thawed in a 37 degrees C water bath. Purity of sorted or isolated CD4+, CD8+ and CD8+ TEMRA cells was at least 90%. Broader findings and caveats from the paper: The TCR sequencing and HLA analysis was acknowledged to have included a relatively small number of individuals.

This TCR derives from a human donor with multiple sclerosis. Material for sequencing was CD8+ T cells from PBMCs. This chain joins TRBV20-1 to TRBJ1-4, with no reliable assignment of the D segment. The CDR3 region: CSARDGGESEKLFF. The sequence in DNA is TGCAGTGCTAGAGATGGCGGGGAATCGGAAAAACTGTTTTTT.